This T cell receptor (beta chain) was observed in a study of CD8+ T cells in alopecia areata. Study in general: Twice daily, treated patients received 5 to 10 mg of oral tofacitinib.

The sequencing template was cDNA reverse transcribed from extracted RNA. Generated by immunoSEQ multiplex PCR, the TCRdb table keeps only in-frame clones and is missing some. In the table there are 170,000 or so clones, roughly 60% of which are singletons. This clone was counted a few times. Its antigen remains unknown. The CDR3 extends over 11 amino acids. Germline V lookup: CDR1 GTSNPN, CDR2 SVGIG (reference sequence). Trimming stripped 0 bases from V and 11 bases from J, with 10 bases between. Study-level points and caveats: Mice showed TCR sharing more clearly than patients did, possibly owing to HLA. Normal scalp showed lower clonality than lesional scalp, especially alopecia totalis/universalis.

The chain carries TRBV30 and TRBJ1-2; D is perhaps TRBD1 (6 bases). This TCR came from a human donor with alopecia areata. The sequencing used CD4+ T cells sorted from blood, collected at week 0. The CDR3 loop is CAWSVGTKYTF. The CDR3 DNA sequence: TGTGCCTGGAGTGTAGGGACAAAATACACCTTC.